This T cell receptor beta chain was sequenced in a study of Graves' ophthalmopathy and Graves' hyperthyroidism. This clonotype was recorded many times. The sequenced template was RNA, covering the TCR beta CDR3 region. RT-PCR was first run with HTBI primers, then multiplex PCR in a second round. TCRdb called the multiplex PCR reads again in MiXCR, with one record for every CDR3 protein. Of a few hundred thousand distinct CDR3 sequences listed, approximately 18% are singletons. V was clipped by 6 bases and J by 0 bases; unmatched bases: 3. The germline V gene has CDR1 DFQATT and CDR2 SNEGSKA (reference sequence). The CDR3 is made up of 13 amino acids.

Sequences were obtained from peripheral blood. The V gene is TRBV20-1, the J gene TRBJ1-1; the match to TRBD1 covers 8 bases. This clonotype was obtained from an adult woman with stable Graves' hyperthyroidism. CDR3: CSALQGVNTEAFF. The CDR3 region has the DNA TGCAGTGCCTTACAGGGGGTGAACACTGAAGCTTTCTTT.